The text below deals with one TCR delta chain. TCRdb lists the protein of a much larger clone for this DNA, which differs at residue 11, so this is likely a read error; the protein given here is translated from the DNA itself. Gammadelta T cells were flow-sorted from PBMC into Vgamma9/Vdelta2+ and Vdelta2-negative populations for bulk analysis. The data are from a study of γδ T cells in repeated Plasmodium falciparum infection. Looking at the study overall: Sampling occurred at baseline, pre-infection for selected infections, and 21 days post-infection.

TCRdb redid the clone calls on the multiplex PCR reads with CATT. The table includes 45,000 to 50,000 delta-chain clones, around 1.6% detected once. The ends lost 2 bases at V and 1 base at J; junction bases unmatched: 9. The CDR3 length is 17 residues. Looked up from germline, CDR1 is GEAIGNYY and CDR2 is EKD. This chain links TRDV2 with TRDJ1; 10 positions match TRDD3. No J gene is reported in TCRdb; it was inferred here by comparing the DNA with germline. The specimen was gamma-delta T cells from blood. The source is a pool of human donors (malaria-infected and uninfected, not separated). The DNA for the CDR3 is TGTGCCTGTGACATCTTGGGGGATACTTCTTTCACCGATAAACTCATCTTT. Amino acids: CACDILGDTSFTDKLIF.